Each of the 12 T cell receptor beta chains below was sequenced from the same sample in a study of T cells in Graves' hyperthyroidism and ophthalmopathy. The source material, RNA transcripts, was used to amplify TCR beta CDR3 regions. Initially, a first-round RT-PCR of the TCR CDR3 employed the HTBI primer set. A single record per CDR3 protein comes from TCRdb applying MiXCR to the multiplex PCR reads. The sample includes more than 650,000 distinct CDR3 sequences, 12% to 15% of them seen just once. The sequencing input was blood. The receptors derive from a woman aged 18-29 years with Graves' hyperthyroidism.

This clonotype was detected only a few times. The chain has TRBV19 and TRBJ2-3; D is uncertain. CDR3 size: 15 residues. V dropped 0 bases and J dropped 1 base, with 8 bases sitting between them. Germline CDR1 LNHDA, CDR2 SQIVND (reference sequence). The CDR3 sequence: CASSIDPYRTDTQYF. The DNA for the CDR3 is TGTGCCAGTAGTATAGATCCATATCGCACAGATACGCAGTATTTT.

This clonotype came up many times. The J gene is TRBJ2-7, the V gene TRBV5-1, with a possible D match to TRBD1 (6 bases). The CDR3 runs to 17 residues. V lost 4 bases, J lost 3 bases, and 23 bases lay in between. Per germline, CDR1 SGHRS and CDR2 YFSETQ. The chain's CDR3 is CASSPTGRLLEGYEQYF. The CDR3, as DNA: TGCGCCAGCAGCCCTACAGGGCGGCTCCTGGAAGGCTACGAGCAGTACTTC.

V is TRBV20-1 and J is TRBJ1-5; D possibly corresponds to TRBD1 (5 bases). The CDR3 consists of 15 residues. Germline V lookup: CDR1 DFQATT, CDR2 SNEGSKA (reference sequence). Trimming took 6 bases from V and 3 from J, leaving 18 bases between them. DNA for the CDR3: TGCAGTGCCACGTCCGGGACGGTGAACAATCAGCCCCAGCATTTT. Protein product: CSATSGTVNNQPQHF.

This clonotype was observed many times. The chain joins TRBV7-8 to TRBJ1-1, with TRBD1 identical over 7 bases. Germline assignment: CDR1 SGHVS and CDR2 FQNEAQ. V dropped 5 bases and J dropped 0; count of bases not matched to a gene: 12. This CDR3 spans 17 amino acids. The CDR3 region has the DNA TGTGCCAGCAGCCCAGGGAGGGGGCGCATCGTGAACACTGAAGCTTTCTTT. It specifies CASSPGRGRIVNTEAFF.

The CDR3 loop is CSVTWTGNYEQYF. The DNA of the CDR3 is TGCAGCGTTACCTGGACAGGGAACTACGAGCAGTACTTC. V gene TRBV29-1 combines with J gene TRBJ2-7; the match to TRBD1 covers 8 bases. Germline values: CDR1 SQVTM, CDR2 ANQGSEA. The V gene end was trimmed by 5 bases and the J gene end by 3 bases; junction bases not matched to a gene: 6. This CDR3 contains 13 residues.

The table lists this clonotype with many counts. The chain links TRBV9 to TRBJ2-1, with 9 bases lining up with TRBD2. CDR3 length: 16 amino acids. The V gene end was trimmed by 0 bases and the J gene end by 0 bases; junction bases not matched to a gene: 1. Germline-derived CDR1 and CDR2 are SGDLS and YYNGEE. The CDR3 loop reads CASSVGGLASYNEQFF. CDR3 nucleotide sequence: TGTGCCAGCAGCGTAGGGGGACTAGCCTCCTACAATGAGCAGTTCTTC.

The chain uses TRBV29-1 and TRBJ2-3; TRBD1 might be the D (6 bases). The CDR3 has 13 residues. The germline CDR1 and CDR2 sequences are SQVTM and ANQGSEA. The V end was cut by 6 bases, the J end by 2 bases, with 12 bases between. This CDR3 is CSVPGQVTDTQYF. The CDR3 nucleotides read TGCAGCGTGCCGGGACAAGTCACAGATACGCAGTATTTT.

This clonotype appeared a few times. The rearrangement links TRBV4-2 to TRBJ2-1, with 12 bases that match TRBD2. The CDR3 sequence is 18 residues long. With V trimmed by 1 base and J by 8 bases, 12 bases remained unmatched. The germline V gene has CDR1 LGHNA and CDR2 YNFKEQ. The CDR3 region is CASSQVGRVASGRDEQFF. CDR3 DNA: TGTGCCAGCAGCCAAGTAGGGAGGGTGGCTAGCGGGAGGGATGAGCAGTTCTTC.

This clonotype was found many times. This chain links TRBV18 with TRBJ1-1, with 7 bases lining up with TRBD1. The trim removed 6 bases at V and 1 base at J, leaving 5 bases unmatched. Germline assignment: CDR1 KGHSH and CDR2 LQKENI. The CDR3 consists of 14 residues. The CDR3 sequence: CASSPGQRNTEAFF. The CDR3 coding sequence is TGTGCCAGCTCTCCGGGACAGAGGAACACTGAAGCTTTCTTT. The full variable domain, its missing parts supplied by reference TRBV18 and TRBJ1-1, is NAGVMQNPRHLVRRRGQEARLRCSPMKGHSHVYWYRQLPEEGLKFMVYLQKENIIDESGMPKERFSAEFPKEGPSILRIQQVVRGDSAAYFCASSPGQRNTEAFFGQGTRLTVV.

Ten or more counts support this clonotype. The J gene is TRBJ2-7, the V gene TRBV15, with 7 bases lining up with TRBD1. CDR3 length: 15 residues. J lost 4 bases, V lost 1 base, and 7 bases had no gene match. CDR1 is LNHNV and CDR2 is YYDKDF in the germline V gene (reference sequence). This CDR3 reads CATSRANPTGYEQYF. CDR3 nucleotides: TGTGCCACCAGCAGAGCGAATCCGACAGGGTACGAGCAGTACTTC. Full variable domain (rest looked up from reference TRBV15 and TRBJ2-7): DAMVIQNPRYQVTQFGKPVTLSCSQTLNHNVMYWYQQKSSQAPKLLFHYYDKDFNNEADTPDNFQSRRPNTSFCFLDIRSPGLGDTAMYLCATSRANPTGYEQYFGPGTRLTVT.

This clonotype has at least ten counts. One end of the junction fails to match germline, which may point to a read error. V gene TRBV3-1 combines with J gene TRBJ1-1; 9 nucleotides align to TRBD1. This CDR3 is 16 amino acids long. CDR1 is LGHDT, CDR2 YNNKEL, per germline (reference sequence). The CDR3 DNA is TGTGCCAGCAGCCACCTTAGAACCGGGACAGGGACTGAGGCTTTCTTT. Amino acids: CASSHLRTGTGTEAFF. The full variable domain, completed using reference TRBV3-1 and TRBJ1-1, is DTAVSQTPKYLVTQMGNDKSIKCEQNLGHDTMYWYKQDSKKFLKIMFSYNNKELIINETVPNRFSPKSPDKAHLNLHINSLELGDSAVYFCASSHLRTGTGTEAFFGQGTRLTVV.

Ten or more counts support this clonotype. This chain connects TRBV7-8 to TRBJ2-1, with 7 bases identical to TRBD2. The germline CDR1 and CDR2 sequences are SGHVS and FQNEAQ. The V and J ends lost 2 bases and 7 bases, in that order; junction bases with no gene match: 17. This CDR3 is 18 amino acids long. For the CDR3, the DNA is TGTGCCAGCAGCTTAATTAGGGTCCTGGCGGGAGTCGGGAATGAGCAGTTCTTC. This codes for CASSLIRVLAGVGNEQFF. Variable domain in full (rest from reference TRBV7-8 and TRBJ2-1): GAGVSQSPRYKVAKRGQDVALRCDPISGHVSLFWYQQALGQGPEFLTYFQNEAQLDKSGLPSDRFFAERPEGSVSTLKIQRTQQEDSAVYLCASSLIRVLAGVGNEQFFGPGTRLTVL.